This TCR beta chain was found in a study of blood T cells in healthy people across ages. Study-wide points: Comparison with aged donors showed that long-lived donors had more naive CD4+ cells and higher diversity. No conclusive comparison of naive versus antigen-experienced cells was possible with unsorted PBMCs.

This clonotype has at least ten counts. The antigen is unknown. A junction boundary mismatches the germline segment, possibly from a read error. The CDR3 consists of 11 residues. CDR1 and CDR2 from the germline V gene are GTSNPN and SVGIG (reference sequence). Next came a second PCR, run for about 7 to 12 cycles, which used a sample-barcoded 5' primer along with a J-beta primer mix. Each cDNA molecule carried a tag from a template-switch adaptor that contained 12 random nucleotides. MiXCR, run by TCRdb on the 5' RACE reads, gives a single entry per CDR3 protein. The sample includes approximately 810,000 distinct CDR3 sequences, about 30% of them seen just once. The study isolated at least 6.5 million PBMCs from each sample.

This sequence originates from a woman aged 80 or older in good health. The V and J genes are TRBV30 and TRBJ2-1; 10 bases fit TRBD1. The sample consisted of blood. CDR3 sequence reads: CGTGVDNEQFF. CDR3 DNA sequence: TGCGGGACAGGGGTTGACAATGAGCAGTTCTTC.